This entry features one T cell receptor (beta chain) sequence. Trimming took 3 bases from V and 2 from J, leaving 11 bases between them. The CDR3 runs to 16 residues. Germline CDR1 reads LGHNA; CDR2 reads YSLEER. The source of the sample is a study of cytomegalovirus exposure and HLA in healthy donors. With 60 Vbeta and 13 Jbeta primers, the PCR was carried out. This table comes from immunoSEQ multiplex PCR, and its TCRdb copy is limited to in-frame clones, with some not included. Of 90,000 to 120,000 clones in the sample, about 80% were seen once. This rearrangement joins TRBV4-3 to TRBJ2-6; perhaps TRBD2 as D (6 bases). The receptor was isolated from a female donor in good health and CMV-seropositive. The source material was PBMCs. The CDR3 spells CASSHRGGTGANVLTF. The CDR3 DNA follows: TGCGCCAGCAGCCACCGCGGAGGGACTGGGGCCAACGTCCTGACTTTC.